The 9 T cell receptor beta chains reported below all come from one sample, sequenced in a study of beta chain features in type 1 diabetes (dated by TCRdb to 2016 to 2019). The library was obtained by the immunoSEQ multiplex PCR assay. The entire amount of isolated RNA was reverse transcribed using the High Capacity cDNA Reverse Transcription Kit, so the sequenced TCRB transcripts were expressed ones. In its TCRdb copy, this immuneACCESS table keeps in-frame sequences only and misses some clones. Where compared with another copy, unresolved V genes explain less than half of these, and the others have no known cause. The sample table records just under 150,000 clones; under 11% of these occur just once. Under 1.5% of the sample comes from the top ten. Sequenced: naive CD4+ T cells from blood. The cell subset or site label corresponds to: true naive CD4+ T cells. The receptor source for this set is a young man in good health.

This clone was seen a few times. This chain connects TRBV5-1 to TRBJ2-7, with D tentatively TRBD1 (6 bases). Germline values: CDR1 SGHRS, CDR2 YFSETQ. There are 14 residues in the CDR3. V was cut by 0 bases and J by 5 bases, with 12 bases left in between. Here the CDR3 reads CASSLVYRAHEQYF. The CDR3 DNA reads TGCGCCAGCAGCTTGGTGTACAGGGCCCACGAGCAGTACTTC. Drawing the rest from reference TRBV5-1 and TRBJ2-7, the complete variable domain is KAGVTQTPRYLIKTRGQQVTLSCSPISGHRSVSWYQQTPGQGLQFLFEYFSETQRNKGNFPGRFSGRQFSNSRSEMNVSTLELGDSALYLCASSLVYRAHEQYFGPGTRLTVT.

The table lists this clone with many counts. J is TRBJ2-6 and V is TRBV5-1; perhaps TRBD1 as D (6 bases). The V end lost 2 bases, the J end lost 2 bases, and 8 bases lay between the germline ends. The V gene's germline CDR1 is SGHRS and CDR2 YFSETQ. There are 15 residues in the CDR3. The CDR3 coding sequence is TGCGCCAGCAGCTTATCAGGGGCTGGGGCCAACGTCCTGACTTTC. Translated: CASSLSGAGANVLTF.

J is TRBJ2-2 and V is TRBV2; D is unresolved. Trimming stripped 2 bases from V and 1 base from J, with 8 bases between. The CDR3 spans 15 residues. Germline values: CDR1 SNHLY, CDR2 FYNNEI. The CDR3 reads CASSERGQNTGELFF. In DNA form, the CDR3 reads TGTGCCAGCAGTGAAAGAGGCCAGAACACCGGGGAGCTGTTTTTT.

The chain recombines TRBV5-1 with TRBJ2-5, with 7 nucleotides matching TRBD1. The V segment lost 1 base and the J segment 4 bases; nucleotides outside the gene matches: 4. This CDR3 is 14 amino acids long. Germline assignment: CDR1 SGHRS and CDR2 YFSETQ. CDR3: CASSLPGGRETQYF. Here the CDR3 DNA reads TGCGCCAGCAGCTTGCCAGGGGGTAGAGAGACCCAGTACTTC.

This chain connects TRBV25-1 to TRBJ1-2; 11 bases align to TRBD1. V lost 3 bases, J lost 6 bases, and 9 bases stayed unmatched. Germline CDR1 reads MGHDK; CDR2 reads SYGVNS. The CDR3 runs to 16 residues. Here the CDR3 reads CASSDPGQGESNGYTF. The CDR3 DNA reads TGTGCCAGCAGTGATCCGGGACAGGGGGAGTCGAATGGCTACACCTTC.

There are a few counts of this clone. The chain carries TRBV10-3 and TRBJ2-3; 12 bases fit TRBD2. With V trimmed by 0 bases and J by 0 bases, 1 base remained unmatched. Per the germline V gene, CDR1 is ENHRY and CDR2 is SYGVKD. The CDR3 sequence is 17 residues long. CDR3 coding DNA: TGTGCCATCAGTGAGTCAACTAGCGGGGGGAGCACAGATACGCAGTATTTT. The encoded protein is CAISESTSGGSTDTQYF.

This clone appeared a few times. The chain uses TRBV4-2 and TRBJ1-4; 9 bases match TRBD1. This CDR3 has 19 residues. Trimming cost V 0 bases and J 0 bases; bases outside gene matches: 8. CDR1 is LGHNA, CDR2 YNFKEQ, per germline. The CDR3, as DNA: TGTGCCAGCAGCCAAGATCAGAGACAGGGGGTTGCAACTAATGAAAAACTGTTTTTT. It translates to CASSQDQRQGVATNEKLFF.

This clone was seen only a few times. CDR3 loop: CASSYHGPTGAVEQFF. The CDR3 DNA reads TGTGCCAGCAGTTATCACGGACCCACAGGGGCAGTTGAGCAGTTCTTC. The V call is TRBV6-5, the J call TRBJ2-1, with 7 bases aligning to TRBD1. After removal of 3 bases from V and 9 bases from J, the junction contained 14 bases not matched to a gene. Per germline, CDR1 MNHEY and CDR2 SVGAGI. The CDR3 consists of 16 residues.

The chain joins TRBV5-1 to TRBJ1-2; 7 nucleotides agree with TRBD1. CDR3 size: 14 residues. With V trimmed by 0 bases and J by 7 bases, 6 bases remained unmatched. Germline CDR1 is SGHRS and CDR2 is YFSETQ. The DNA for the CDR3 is TGCGCCAGCAGCTTGGGACAGGGAAAGGGTGGCTACACCTTC. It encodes CASSLGQGKGGYTF.